The TCR beta chain described here comes from a study of early T cells in non-severe SARS-CoV-2 infection. Study outcomes and limitations: Clonotype matching in VDJdb favored anti-spike CD8 responses and did not capture private and CD4 specificities.

Trimming removed 0 bases from V and 0 bases from J, with 10 bases in between. CDR3 length equals 16 residues. Germline CDR1 is SGHRS and CDR2 is YFSETQ. Individual cDNA molecules were tagged with unique molecular identifiers. TCRdb used MiXCR to reprocess the 5' RACE reads, holding one entry per CDR3 protein. The sample has just over 95,000 distinct CDR3 sequences, 9.5% to 11% seen once; the top ten hold around 4.8%. This clonotype was picked up one time. The antigen remains undetermined. This sequence originates from an adult who was a healthcare worker with PCR-confirmed SARS-CoV-2 infection or an uninfected control (not recorded which). J is TRBJ2-1 and V is TRBV5-1, with D possibly being TRBD2 (5 bases). Material: whole blood, obtained at baseline. The CDR3 here is CASSLARGSSYNEQFF. The CDR3 coding sequence is TGCGCCAGCAGCTTGGCCCGGGGATCCTCCTACAATGAGCAGTTCTTC.